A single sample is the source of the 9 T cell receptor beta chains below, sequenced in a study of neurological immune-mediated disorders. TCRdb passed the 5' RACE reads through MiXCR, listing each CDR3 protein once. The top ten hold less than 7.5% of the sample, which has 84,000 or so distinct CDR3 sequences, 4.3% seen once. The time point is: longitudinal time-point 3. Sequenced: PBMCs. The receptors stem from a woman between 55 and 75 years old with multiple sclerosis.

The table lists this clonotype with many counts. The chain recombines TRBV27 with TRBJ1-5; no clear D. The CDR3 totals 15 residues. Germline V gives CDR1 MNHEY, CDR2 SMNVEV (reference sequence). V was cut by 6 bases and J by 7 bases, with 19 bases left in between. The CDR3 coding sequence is TGTGCCAGCAGACCCTGGAATCAAATGGGGCAGCCCCAGCATTTT. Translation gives CASRPWNQMGQPQHF.

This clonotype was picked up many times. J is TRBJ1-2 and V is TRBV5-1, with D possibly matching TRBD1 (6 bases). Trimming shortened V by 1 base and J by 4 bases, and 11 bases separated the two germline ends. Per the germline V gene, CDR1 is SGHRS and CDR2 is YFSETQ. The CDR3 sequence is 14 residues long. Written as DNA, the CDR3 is TGCGCCAGCAGCTTGCAGGGGACACTCTATGGCTACACCTTC. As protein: CASSLQGTLYGYTF.

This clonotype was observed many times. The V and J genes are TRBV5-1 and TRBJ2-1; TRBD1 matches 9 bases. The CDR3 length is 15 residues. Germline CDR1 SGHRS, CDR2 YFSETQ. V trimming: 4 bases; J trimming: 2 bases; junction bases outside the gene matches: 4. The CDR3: CASSAGQGTYNEQFF. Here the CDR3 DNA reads TGCGCCAGCAGCGCGGGACAGGGCACCTACAATGAGCAGTTCTTC.

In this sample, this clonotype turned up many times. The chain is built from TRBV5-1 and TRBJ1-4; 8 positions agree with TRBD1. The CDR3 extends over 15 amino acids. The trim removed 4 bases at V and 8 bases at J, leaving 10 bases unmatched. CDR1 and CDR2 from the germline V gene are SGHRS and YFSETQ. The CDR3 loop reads CASSQQDRGGEKLFF. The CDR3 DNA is TGCGCCAGCAGCCAACAAGACAGGGGAGGGGAAAAACTGTTTTTT.

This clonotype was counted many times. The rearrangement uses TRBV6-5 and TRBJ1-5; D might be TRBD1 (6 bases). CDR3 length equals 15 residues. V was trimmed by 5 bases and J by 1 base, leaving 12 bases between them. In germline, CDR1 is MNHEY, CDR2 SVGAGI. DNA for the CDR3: TGTGCCAGCAGTCAGCAGGGGTTGAGCAATCAGCCCCAGCATTTT. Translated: CASSQQGLSNQPQHF.

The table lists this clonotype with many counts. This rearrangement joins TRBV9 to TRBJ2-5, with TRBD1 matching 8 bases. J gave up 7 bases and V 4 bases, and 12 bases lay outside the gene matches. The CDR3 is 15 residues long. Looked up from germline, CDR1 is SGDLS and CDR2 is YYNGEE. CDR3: CASSQTKTGAGTQYF. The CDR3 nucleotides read TGTGCCAGCAGCCAAACGAAGACAGGGGCGGGGACCCAGTACTTC.

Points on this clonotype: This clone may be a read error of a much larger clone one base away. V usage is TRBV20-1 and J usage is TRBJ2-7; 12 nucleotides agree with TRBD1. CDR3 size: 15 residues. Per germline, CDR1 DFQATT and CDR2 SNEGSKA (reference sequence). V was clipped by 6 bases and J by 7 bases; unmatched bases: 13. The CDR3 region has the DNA TGCAGTGCCAAGAGTCTGGGACAGGGGGCTCAAGAGCAGTACTTC. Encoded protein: CSAKSLGQGAQEQYF.

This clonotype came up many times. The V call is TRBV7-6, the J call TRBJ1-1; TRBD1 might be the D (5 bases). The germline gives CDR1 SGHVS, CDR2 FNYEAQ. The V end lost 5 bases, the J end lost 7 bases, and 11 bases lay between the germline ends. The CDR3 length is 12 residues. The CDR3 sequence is CASSPITGEAFF. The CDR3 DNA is TGTGCCAGCAGCCCGATAACAGGTGAAGCTTTCTTT.

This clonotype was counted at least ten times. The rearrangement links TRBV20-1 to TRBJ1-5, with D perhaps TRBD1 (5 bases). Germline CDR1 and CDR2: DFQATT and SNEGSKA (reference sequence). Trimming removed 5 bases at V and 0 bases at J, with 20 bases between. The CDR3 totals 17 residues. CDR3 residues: CSAFLGGIGISNQPQHF. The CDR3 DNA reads TGCAGTGCTTTCCTGGGGGGGATAGGAATTAGCAATCAGCCCCAGCATTTT.